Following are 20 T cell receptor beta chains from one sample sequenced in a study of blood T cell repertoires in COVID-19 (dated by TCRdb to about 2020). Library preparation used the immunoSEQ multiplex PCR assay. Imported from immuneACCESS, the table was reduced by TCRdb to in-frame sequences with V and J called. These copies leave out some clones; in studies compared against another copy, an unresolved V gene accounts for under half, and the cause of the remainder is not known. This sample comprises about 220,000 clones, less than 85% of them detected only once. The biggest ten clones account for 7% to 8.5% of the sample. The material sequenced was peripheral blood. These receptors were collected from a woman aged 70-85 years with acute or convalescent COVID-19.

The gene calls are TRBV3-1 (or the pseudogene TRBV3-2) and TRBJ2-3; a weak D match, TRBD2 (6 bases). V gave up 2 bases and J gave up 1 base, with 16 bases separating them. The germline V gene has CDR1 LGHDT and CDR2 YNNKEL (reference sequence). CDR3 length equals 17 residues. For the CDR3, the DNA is TGTGCCAGCAGCCAAAGCGGGCGGGTGGGGGGCACAGATACGCAGTATTTT. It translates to CASSQSGRVGGTDTQYF.

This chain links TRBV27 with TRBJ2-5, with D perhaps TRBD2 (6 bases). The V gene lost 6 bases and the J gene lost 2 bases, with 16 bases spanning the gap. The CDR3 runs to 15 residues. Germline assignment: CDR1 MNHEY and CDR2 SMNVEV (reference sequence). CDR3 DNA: TGTGCCAGCAGCCGGAGTATAGCGGTGCAAGAGACCCAGTACTTC. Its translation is CASSRSIAVQETQYF.

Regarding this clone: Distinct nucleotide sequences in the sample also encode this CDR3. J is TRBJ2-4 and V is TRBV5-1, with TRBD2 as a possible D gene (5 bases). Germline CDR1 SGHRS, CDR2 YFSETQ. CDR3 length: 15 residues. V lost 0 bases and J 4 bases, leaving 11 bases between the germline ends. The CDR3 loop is CASSLEGGSKNIQYF. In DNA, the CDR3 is TGCGCCAGCAGCTTGGAGGGTGGGAGTAAAAACATTCAGTACTTC.

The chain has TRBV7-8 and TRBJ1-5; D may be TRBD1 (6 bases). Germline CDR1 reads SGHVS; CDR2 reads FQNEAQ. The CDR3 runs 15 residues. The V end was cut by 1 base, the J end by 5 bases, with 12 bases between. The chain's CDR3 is CASSLDGTGYQPQHF. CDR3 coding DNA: TGTGCCAGCAGCTTAGACGGTACAGGGTATCAGCCCCAGCATTTT. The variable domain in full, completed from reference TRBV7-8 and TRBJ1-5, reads GAGVSQSPRYKVAKRGQDVALRCDPISGHVSLFWYQQALGQGPEFLTYFQNEAQLDKSGLPSDRFFAERPEGSVSTLKIQRTQQEDSAVYLCASSLDGTGYQPQHFGDGTRLSIL.

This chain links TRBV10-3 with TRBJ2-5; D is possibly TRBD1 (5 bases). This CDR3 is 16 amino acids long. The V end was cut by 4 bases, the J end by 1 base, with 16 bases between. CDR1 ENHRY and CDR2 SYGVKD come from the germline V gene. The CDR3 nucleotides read TGTGCCATCAGTGCGATGAAAACAGGACCCCAAGAGACCCAGTACTTC. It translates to CAISAMKTGPQETQYF.

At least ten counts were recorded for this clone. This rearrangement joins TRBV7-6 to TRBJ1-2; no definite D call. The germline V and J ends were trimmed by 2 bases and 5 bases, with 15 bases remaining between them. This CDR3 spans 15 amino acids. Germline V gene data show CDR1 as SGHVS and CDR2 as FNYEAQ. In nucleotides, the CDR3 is TGTGCCAGCAGCTTACGACCCGGGTCCCAGTATGGCTACACCTTC. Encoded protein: CASSLRPGSQYGYTF. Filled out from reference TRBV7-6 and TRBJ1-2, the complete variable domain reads GAGVSQSPRYKVTKRGQDVALRCDPISGHVSLYWYRQALGQGPEFLTYFNYEAQQDKSGLPNDRFSAERPEGSISTLTIQRTEQRDSAMYRCASSLRPGSQYGYTFGSGTRLTVV.

CDR3 region: CASSHLSSYEQYF. The CDR3 region has the DNA TGTGCCAGCAGCCATCTAAGCTCCTACGAGCAGTACTTC. The rearrangement uses TRBV11-2 and TRBJ2-7; D ambiguous. Germline-derived CDR1 and CDR2 are SGHAT and FQNNGV. Trimming stripped 5 bases from V and 0 bases from J, with 8 bases between. This CDR3 is built from 13 residues.

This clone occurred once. The CDR3 region has the DNA TGTGCCAGCAGTGACCGGACAGGGGAGAATTATGGCTACACCTTC. This gives the protein CASSDRTGENYGYTF. The chain joins TRBV6-1 to TRBJ1-2; TRBD1 matches at 9 bases. J lost 5 bases, V lost 3 bases, and 7 bases had no gene match. The CDR3 length is 15 residues. CDR1 is MNHNS and CDR2 is SASEGT in the germline V gene.

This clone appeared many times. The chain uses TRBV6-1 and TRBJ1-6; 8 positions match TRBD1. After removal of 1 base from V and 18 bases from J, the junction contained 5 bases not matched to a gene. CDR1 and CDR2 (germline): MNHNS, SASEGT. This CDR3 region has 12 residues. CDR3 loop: CASSEGGTGHHF. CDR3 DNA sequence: TGTGCCAGCAGTGAAGGGGGGACAGGCCACCACTTT.

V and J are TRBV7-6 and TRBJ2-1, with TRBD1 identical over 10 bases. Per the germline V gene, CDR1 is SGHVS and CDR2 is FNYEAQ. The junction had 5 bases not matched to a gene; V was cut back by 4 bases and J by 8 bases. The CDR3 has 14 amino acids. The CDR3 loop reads CASSSETGGYEQFF. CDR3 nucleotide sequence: TGTGCCAGCAGCTCGGAGACAGGGGGCTATGAGCAGTTCTTC.

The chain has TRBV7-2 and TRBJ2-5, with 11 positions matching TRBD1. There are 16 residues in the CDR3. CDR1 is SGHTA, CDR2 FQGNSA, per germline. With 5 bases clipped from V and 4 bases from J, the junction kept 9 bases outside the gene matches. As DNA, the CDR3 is TGTGCCAGCAGCCAGAATGGACAGGGGGCGGGAGAGACCCAGTACTTC. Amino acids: CASSQNGQGAGETQYF.

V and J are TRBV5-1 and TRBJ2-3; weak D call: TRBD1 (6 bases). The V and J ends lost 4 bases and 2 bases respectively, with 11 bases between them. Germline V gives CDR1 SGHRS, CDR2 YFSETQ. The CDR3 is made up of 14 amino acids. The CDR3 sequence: CASSRTAPTDTQYF. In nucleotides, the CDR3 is TGCGCCAGCAGCAGGACAGCCCCCACAGATACGCAGTATTTT.

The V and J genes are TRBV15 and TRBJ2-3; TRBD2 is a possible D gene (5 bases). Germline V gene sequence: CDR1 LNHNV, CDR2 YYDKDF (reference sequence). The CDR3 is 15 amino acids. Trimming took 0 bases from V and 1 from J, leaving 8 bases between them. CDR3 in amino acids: CATSREMRGTDTQYF. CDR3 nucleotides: TGTGCCACCAGCAGAGAGATGCGGGGCACAGATACGCAGTATTTT.

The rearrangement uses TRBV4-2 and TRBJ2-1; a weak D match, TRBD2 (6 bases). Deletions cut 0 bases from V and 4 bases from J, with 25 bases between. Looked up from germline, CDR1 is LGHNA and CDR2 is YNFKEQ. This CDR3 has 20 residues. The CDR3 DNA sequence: TGTGCCAGCAGCCAAGATGCTGGGGGGTACTCTCTACGATCGTACAATGAGCAGTTCTTC. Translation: CASSQDAGGYSLRSYNEQFF.

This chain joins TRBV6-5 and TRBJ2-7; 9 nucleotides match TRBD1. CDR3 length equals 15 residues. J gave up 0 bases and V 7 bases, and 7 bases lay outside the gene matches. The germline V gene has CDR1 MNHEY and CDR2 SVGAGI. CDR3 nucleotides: TGTGCCAGCACCCGGGACAGGGCTTACTCCTACGAGCAGTACTTC. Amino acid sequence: CASTRDRAYSYEQYF.

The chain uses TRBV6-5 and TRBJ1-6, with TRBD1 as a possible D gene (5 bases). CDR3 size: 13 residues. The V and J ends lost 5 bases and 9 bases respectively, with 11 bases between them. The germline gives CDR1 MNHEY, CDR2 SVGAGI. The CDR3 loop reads CASSPDRISPLHF. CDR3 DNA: TGTGCCAGCAGTCCCGACAGAATTTCACCCCTCCACTTT.

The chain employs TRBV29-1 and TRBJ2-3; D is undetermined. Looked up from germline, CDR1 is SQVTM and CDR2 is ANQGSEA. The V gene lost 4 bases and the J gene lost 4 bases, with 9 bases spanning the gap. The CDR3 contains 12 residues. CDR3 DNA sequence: TGCAGCGTTGCAATCCCCCCAGATACGCAGTATTTT. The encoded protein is CSVAIPPDTQYF.

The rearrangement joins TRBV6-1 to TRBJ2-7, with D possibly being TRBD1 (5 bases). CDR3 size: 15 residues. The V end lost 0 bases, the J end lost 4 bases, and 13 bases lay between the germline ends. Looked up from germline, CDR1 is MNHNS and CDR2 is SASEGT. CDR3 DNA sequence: TGTGCCAGCAGTGAAGCGCAGGGTCAGGGTTACGAGCAGTACTTC. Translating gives CASSEAQGQGYEQYF.

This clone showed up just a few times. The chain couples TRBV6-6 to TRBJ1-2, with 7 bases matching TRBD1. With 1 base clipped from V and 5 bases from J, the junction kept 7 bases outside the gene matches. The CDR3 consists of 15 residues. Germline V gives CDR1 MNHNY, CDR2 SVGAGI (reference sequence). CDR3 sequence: CASSYFWTGIYGYTF. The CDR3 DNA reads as TGTGCCAGCAGTTACTTCTGGACAGGTATTTATGGCTACACCTTC.

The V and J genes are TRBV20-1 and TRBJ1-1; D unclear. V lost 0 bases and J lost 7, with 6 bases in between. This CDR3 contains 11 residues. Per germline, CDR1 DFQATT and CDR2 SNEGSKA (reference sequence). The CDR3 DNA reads TGCAGTGCTAGAGACAGAAATGAAGCTTTCTTT. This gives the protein CSARDRNEAFF.